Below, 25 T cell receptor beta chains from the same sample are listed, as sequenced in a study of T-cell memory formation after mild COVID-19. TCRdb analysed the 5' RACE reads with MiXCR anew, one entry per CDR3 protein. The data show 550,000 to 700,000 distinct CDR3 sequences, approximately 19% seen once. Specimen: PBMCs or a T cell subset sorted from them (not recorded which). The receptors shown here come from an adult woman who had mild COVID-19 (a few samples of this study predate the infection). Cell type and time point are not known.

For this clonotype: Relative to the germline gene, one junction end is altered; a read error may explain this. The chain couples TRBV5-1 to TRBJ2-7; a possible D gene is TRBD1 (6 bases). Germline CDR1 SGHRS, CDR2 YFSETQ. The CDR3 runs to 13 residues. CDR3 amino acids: CASSFGQGYGQYF. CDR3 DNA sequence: TGCGCCAGCAGCTTTGGGCAGGGGTACGGGCAGTACTTC.

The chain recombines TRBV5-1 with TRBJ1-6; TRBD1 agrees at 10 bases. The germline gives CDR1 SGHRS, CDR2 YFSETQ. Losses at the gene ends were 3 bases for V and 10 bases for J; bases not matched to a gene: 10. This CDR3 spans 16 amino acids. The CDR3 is CASSWKTGTGDSPLHF. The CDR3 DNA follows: TGCGCCAGCAGCTGGAAAACCGGGACAGGGGACTCACCCCTCCACTTT.

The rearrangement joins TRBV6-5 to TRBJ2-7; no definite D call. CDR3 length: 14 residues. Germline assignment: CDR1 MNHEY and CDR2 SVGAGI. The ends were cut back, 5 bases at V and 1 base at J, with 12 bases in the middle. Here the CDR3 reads CASSPTRRSYEQYF. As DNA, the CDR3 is TGTGCCAGCAGTCCGACACGAAGATCCTACGAGCAGTACTTC.

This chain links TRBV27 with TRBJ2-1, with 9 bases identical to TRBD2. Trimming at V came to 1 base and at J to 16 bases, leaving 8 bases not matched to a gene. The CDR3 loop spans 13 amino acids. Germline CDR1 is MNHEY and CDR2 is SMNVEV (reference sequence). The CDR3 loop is CASSLWASGRLFF. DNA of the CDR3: TGTGCCAGCAGTTTATGGGCGAGCGGGAGGTTATTCTTC.

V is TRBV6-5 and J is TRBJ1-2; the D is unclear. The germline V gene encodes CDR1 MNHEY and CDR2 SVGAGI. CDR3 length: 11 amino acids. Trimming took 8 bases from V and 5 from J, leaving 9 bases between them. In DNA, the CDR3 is TGTGCCAGCCATGAAGAGTATGGCTACACCTTC. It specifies CASHEEYGYTF.

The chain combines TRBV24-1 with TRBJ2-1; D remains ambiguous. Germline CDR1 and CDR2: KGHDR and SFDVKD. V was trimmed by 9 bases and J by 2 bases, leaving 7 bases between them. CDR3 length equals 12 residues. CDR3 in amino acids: CATGSTYNEQFF. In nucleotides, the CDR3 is TGTGCCACCGGTAGTACCTACAATGAGCAGTTCTTC.

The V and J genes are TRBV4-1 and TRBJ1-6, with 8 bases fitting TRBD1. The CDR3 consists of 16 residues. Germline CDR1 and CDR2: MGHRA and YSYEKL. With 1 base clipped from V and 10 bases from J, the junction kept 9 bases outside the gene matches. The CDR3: CASSQGDRLDGSPLHF. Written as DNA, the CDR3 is TGCGCCAGCAGCCAAGGGGACAGGCTGGATGGATCACCCCTCCACTTT.

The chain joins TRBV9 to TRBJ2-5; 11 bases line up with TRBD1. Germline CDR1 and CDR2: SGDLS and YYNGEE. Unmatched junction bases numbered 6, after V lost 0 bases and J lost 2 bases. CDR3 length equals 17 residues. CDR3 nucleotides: TGTGCCAGCAGCGTAGGGGTCGGGACAGGGGGTCAAGAGACCCAGTACTTC. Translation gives CASSVGVGTGGQETQYF.

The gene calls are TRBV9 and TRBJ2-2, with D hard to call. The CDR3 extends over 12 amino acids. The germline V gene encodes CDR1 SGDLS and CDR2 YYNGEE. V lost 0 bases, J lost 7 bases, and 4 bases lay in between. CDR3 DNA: TGTGCCAGCAGCGTAGTTGTCGGGGAGCTGTTTTTT. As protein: CASSVVVGELFF.

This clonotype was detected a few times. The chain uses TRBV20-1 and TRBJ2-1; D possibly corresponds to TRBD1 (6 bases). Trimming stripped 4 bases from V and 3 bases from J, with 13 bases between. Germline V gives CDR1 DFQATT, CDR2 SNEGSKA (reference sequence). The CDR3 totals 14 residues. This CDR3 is CSAMVGGIYNEQFF. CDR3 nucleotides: TGCAGTGCTATGGTTGGGGGCATCTACAATGAGCAGTTCTTC.

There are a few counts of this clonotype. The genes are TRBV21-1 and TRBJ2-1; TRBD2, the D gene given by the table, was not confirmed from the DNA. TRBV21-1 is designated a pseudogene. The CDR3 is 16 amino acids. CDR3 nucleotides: TGTGCCAGCAGCAAAGCGGGGACTAGCGGAGACAATGAGCAGTTCTTC. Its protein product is CASSKAGTSGDNEQFF.

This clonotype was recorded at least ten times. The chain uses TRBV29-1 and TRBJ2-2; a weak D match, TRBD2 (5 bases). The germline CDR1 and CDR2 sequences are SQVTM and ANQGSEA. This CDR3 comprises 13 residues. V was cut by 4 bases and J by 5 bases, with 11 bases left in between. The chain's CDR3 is CSVGRPGTGELFF. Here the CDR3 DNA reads TGCAGCGTTGGTCGCCCGGGGACCGGGGAGCTGTTTTTT.

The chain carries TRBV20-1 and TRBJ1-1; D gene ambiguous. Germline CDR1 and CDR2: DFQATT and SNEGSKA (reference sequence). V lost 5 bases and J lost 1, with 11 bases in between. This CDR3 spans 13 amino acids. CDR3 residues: CSALTSTNTEAFF. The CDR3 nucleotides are TGCAGTGCTCTCACATCGACGAACACTGAAGCTTTCTTT.

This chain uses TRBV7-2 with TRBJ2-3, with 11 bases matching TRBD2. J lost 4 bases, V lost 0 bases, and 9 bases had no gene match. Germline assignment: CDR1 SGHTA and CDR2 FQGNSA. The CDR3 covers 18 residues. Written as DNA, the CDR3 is TGTGCCAGCAGCTTAGCGGCACTAGCGGGAGTGGGTTCAGATACGCAGTATTTT. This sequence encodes CASSLAALAGVGSDTQYF.

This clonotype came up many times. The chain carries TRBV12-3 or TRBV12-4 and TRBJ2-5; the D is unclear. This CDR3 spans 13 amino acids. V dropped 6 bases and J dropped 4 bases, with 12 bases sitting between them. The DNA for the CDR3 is TGTGCCAGCAGCGACTCCTATCGAGAGACCCAGTACTTC. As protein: CASSDSYRETQYF.

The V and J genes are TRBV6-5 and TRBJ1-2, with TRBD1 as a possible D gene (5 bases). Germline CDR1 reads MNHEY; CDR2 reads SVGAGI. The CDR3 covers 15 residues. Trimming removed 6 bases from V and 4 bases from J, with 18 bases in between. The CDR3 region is CASRSPVRRGYGYTF. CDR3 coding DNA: TGTGCCAGCAGGAGCCCAGTTAGGAGGGGCTATGGCTACACCTTC.

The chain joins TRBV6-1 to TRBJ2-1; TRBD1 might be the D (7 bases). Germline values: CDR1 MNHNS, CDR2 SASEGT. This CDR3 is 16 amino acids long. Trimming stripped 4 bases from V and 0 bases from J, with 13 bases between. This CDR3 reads CASSGAGGSSYNEQFF. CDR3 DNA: TGTGCCAGCAGTGGGGCAGGGGGGAGCTCCTACAATGAGCAGTTCTTC.

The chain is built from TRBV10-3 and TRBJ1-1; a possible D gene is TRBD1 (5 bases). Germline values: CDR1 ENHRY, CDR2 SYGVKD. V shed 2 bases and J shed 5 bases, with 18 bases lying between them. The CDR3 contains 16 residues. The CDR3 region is CAISEHSGQGGTEAFF. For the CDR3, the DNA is TGTGCCATCAGTGAGCATTCCGGCCAGGGAGGGACTGAAGCTTTCTTT.

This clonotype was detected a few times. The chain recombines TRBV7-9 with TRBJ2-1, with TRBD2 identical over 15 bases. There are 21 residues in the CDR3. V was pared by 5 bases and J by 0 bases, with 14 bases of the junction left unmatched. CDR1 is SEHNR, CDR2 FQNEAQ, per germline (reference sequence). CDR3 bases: TGTGCCAGCAGCGCAACGGGACTAGCGGGAGGAAATTCCGTCTCCTACAATGAGCAGTTCTTC. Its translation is CASSATGLAGGNSVSYNEQFF.

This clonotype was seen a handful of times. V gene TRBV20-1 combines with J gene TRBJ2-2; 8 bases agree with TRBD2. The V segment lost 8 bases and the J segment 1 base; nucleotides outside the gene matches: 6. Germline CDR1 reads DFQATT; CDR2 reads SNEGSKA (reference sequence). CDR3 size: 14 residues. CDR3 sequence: CSFLSGGNTGELFF. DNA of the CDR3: TGCAGTTTTTTAAGCGGGGGGAACACCGGGGAGCTGTTTTTT.

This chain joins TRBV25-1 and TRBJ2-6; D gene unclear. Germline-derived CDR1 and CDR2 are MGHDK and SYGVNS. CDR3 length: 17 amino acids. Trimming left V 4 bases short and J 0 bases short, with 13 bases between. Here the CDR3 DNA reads TGTGCCAGCAGTGGCCCGGGTCTCAGCTCTGGGGCCAACGTCCTGACTTTC. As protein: CASSGPGLSSGANVLTF.

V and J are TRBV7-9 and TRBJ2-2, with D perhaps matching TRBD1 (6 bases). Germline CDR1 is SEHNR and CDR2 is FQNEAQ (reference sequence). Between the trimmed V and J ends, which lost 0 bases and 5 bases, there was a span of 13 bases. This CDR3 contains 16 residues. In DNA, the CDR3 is TGTGCCAGCAGCTTAGCGCTGAGGGGGTCGACCGGGGAGCTGTTTTTT. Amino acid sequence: CASSLALRGSTGELFF.

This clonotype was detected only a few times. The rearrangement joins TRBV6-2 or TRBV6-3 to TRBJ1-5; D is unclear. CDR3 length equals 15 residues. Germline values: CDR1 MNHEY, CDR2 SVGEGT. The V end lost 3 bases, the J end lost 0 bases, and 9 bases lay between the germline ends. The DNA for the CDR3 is TGTGCCAGCAGTTATTCCGGAGTTAGCAATCAGCCCCAGCATTTT. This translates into CASSYSGVSNQPQHF.

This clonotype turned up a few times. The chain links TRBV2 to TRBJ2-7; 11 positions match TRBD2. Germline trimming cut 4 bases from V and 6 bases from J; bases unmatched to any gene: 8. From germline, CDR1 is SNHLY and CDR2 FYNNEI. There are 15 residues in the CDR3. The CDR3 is CASSGTSGRPVEQYF. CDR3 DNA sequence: TGTGCCAGCAGTGGAACTAGCGGGAGACCGGTCGAGCAGTACTTC.

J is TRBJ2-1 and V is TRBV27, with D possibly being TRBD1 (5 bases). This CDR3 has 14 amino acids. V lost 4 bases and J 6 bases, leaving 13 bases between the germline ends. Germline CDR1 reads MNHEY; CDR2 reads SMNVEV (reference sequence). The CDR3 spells CASSSPPRVNEQFF. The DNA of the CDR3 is TGTGCCAGCAGTTCCCCCCCCAGGGTCAATGAGCAGTTCTTC.